A selection of T cell receptor beta chains follows, all from one sample in a study of metastatic and nonmetastatic thyroid tumors. TCRdb re-clonotyped the PCR reads through MiXCR. The sample records 15,000 to 20,000 clones, 25% to 35% being singletons. Sequencing used tumor tissue. These receptors were taken from a male donor with papillary thyroid cancer or a benign thyroid nodule (not recorded which). Some clones in this sample may be carry-over from other donors' samples. Each CDR3 is given with its conserved first and last residue. A D gene is named only where the DNA matches it firmly. Part of the rows lack a size; the others show once, few, many or a class for expanded clones.

v_call,d_call,clone_size,j_call,cdr3_nt,cdr3_aa
TRBV6-1,TRBD1,few,TRBJ1-3,TGTGCCAGCAGGTTAATGACAGGGTCCGGAAACACCATATATTTT,CASRLMTGSGNTIYF
TRBV5-1,NA,NA,TRBJ2-1,TGCGCCAGCAGCTTGTTGGGCGTTGCTCGGGAGCAGGGGGATGAGCAGTTCTTC,CASSLLGVAREQGDEQFF
TRBV6-2/TRBV6-3,TRBD2,NA,TRBJ2-7,TGTGCCAGTAGGGTGACTAGCTTCTCCTACGAGCAGTACTTC,CASRVTSFSYEQYF
TRBV11-2,TRBD1,NA,TRBJ2-7,TGTGCCAGCAGCTTTCGGACAGGCGGTCGCGAGCAGTACTTC,CASSFRTGGREQYF
TRBV6-1,NA,few,TRBJ1-2,TGTGCCAGCAGTGGCCGACAGGTGGCCTATGGCTACACCTTC,CASSGRQVAYGYTF
TRBV2,NA,many,TRBJ2-1,TGTGCCAGCAGGGTATCAAAGAATGAGCAGTTCTTC,CASRVSKNEQFF
TRBV7-3,NA,NA,TRBJ2-5,TGTGCCAGCAGCTTACAGGCGGCAGAGACCCAGTACTTC,CASSLQAAETQYF
TRBV18,NA,many,TRBJ1-1,TGTGCCAGCTCACCTGGCAGGGAGGCCACTGAAGCTTTCTTT,CASSPGREATEAFF
TRBV11-2,TRBD2,NA,TRBJ2-7,TGTGCCAGCAGCCCGCGACTAGCGGGGTATTGGTACGAGCAGTACTTC,CASSPRLAGYWYEQYF
TRBV20-1,NA,NA,TRBJ2-1,TGCAGTGCTATTCCCCCGGCTCCTCCCGGGTGGCAGTTCTTC,CSAIPPAPPGWQFF
TRBV5-1,TRBD1,NA,TRBJ1-2,TGCGCCAGCAGCTTGGAATGGACAGGGGGCAATGGCTACACCTTC,CASSLEWTGGNGYTF
TRBV6-1,NA,NA,TRBJ2-7,TGTGCCAGCAGTCTGACCCTCTCCTACGAGCAGTACTTC,CASSLTLSYEQYF
TRBV5-1,NA,many,TRBJ2-3,TGCGCCAGCAGCCTTACGCCGGGACTGAGCACAGATACGCAGTATTTT,CASSLTPGLSTDTQYF
TRBV30,NA,medium-sized,TRBJ2-7,TGTGCCTGGAACAACGGCGGCTACGAGCAGTACTTC,CAWNNGGYEQYF
TRBV6-4,NA,NA,TRBJ2-1,TGTGCCAGCAGTGTAACTCGTTACAATGAGCAGTTCTTC,CASSVTRYNEQFF
TRBV18,NA,medium-sized,TRBJ1-1,TGTGCCAGCTCACCACAGGGTGGGACTGAAGCTTTCTTT,CASSPQGGTEAFF
TRBV4-1,NA,many,TRBJ2-2,TGCGCCAGCAGCCAAGAGGGAATAAACACCGGGGAGCTGTTTTTT,CASSQEGINTGELFF
TRBV5-1,TRBD2,NA,TRBJ2-1,TGCGCCAGCAGCCTATCTACTAGCGGGAGATCCCTGGGGAATGAGCAGTTCTTC,CASSLSTSGRSLGNEQFF
TRBV5-1,NA,NA,TRBJ2-2,TGCGCCAGCAATGAGGGAGCGGACACCGGGGAGCTGTTTTTT,CASNEGADTGELFF
TRBV6-1,NA,NA,TRBJ1-1,TGTGCCAGCAGAGCGGGACCCTGGGGCACTGAAGCTTTCTTT,CASRAGPWGTEAFF
TRBV7-2,NA,NA,TRBJ2-7,TGTGCCAGCAGACAAGACTACGAGCAGTACTTC,CASRQDYEQYF
TRBV12-3/TRBV12-4,NA,few,TRBJ1-5,TGTGCCAGCAGGGTCCTTCCAAATCAGCCCCAGCATTTT,CASRVLPNQPQHF
TRBV5-6,NA,many,TRBJ2-7,TGTGCCAGCAGTACCCACCTAGGGGATACCTACGAGCAGTACTTC,CASSTHLGDTYEQYF
TRBV18,NA,NA,TRBJ1-1,TGTGCCAGCTCACTGGGGCGCCTGGTGGTAAGCTCTGAAGCTTTCTTT,CASSLGRLVVSSEAFF
TRBV10-3,TRBD2,many,TRBJ2-2,TGTGCCACTAGGGGAGGGCAAATGAACACCGGGGAGCTGTTTTTT,CATRGGQMNTGELFF
TRBV5-5,TRBD2,many,TRBJ2-3,TGTGCCAGCAGCCCGGGGGGGATTGAACGAGATACGCAGTATTTT,CASSPGGIERDTQYF
TRBV7-3,NA,NA,TRBJ2-1,TGTGCCAGCAGCTTTATGCAGGGGTTAAGAAATGAGCAGTTCTTC,CASSFMQGLRNEQFF
TRBV19,NA,few,TRBJ1-2,TGTGCCAGTAGTTTACGACAGACCGATAACTATGGCTACACCTTC,CASSLRQTDNYGYTF
TRBV5-1,NA,NA,TRBJ1-2,TGCGCCAGCAGCATAGATCCGGGACAAGACGGCGGTGGCTACACCTTC,CASSIDPGQDGGGYTF
TRBV14,NA,NA,TRBJ1-6,TGTGCCAGCAGGGCGGCGGGCGTCGGTTCACCCCTCCACTTT,CASRAAGVGSPLHF
TRBV3-1,TRBD1,NA,TRBJ1-2,TGTGCCAGCAGCCAAGTAGAAGGGGGCTTAGGCTACACCTTC,CASSQVEGGLGYTF
TRBV6-2/TRBV6-3,NA,NA,TRBJ2-7,TGTGCCAGCAGTTCACGGGCCAATTATGAGCAGTACTTC,CASSSRANYEQYF
TRBV2,TRBD1,many,TRBJ2-6,TGTGCCAGCAGTAGAGACAGGGGGTTTTTAAGGGCCAACGTCCTGACTTTC,CASSRDRGFLRANVLTF
TRBV29-1,TRBD1,many,TRBJ2-5,TGCAGCGTTGATGAGACAGGGGTGGCCCAGTACTTC,CSVDETGVAQYF
TRBV5-1,NA,medium-sized,TRBJ2-7,TGCGCCAGCTCCCCAACGGACGCCCAGTCATCCGAGCAGTACTTC,CASSPTDAQSSEQYF
TRBV27,TRBD2,few,TRBJ2-5,TGTGCCAGCAGTTTAAGCTCACGACTAGCGGGAGGGGAGACCCAGTACTTC,CASSLSSRLAGGETQYF
TRBV28,TRBD1,NA,TRBJ1-1,TGTGCCAGCAGTCTGTGGACAGGGGCTATGAACACTGAAGCTTTCTTT,CASSLWTGAMNTEAFF
TRBV6-4,TRBD2,NA,TRBJ2-3,TGTGCCAGCAGTGGGCTAGCGGGGGACACAGATACGCAGTATTTT,CASSGLAGDTDTQYF
TRBV6-1,NA,few,TRBJ1-5,TGTGCCAGCAGAGATCCTACGGGCAATCAGCCCCAGCATTTT,CASRDPTGNQPQHF
TRBV7-9,NA,many,TRBJ2-7,TGTGCCAGCAGCCCGCCGACAGGATATCACTACGAGCAGTACTTC,CASSPPTGYHYEQYF
TRBV11-3,TRBD2,many,TRBJ2-3,TGTGCCAGCATCTCCCAGCGGGGCAGCACAGATACGCAGTATTTT,CASISQRGSTDTQYF
TRBV5-1,TRBD2,many,TRBJ2-7,TGCGCCAGCAGCCCCTCTGGCGGGAGCTCCCGCGAGCAGTACTTC,CASSPSGGSSREQYF
TRBV27,NA,NA,TRBJ2-7,TGTGCCAGCAGTTTATCCACCGGAGGGCTCTACGAGCAGTACTTC,CASSLSTGGLYEQYF